The clone carrying this T cell receptor (beta chain) was detected once. Method: immunoSEQ multiplex PCR; TCRdb's copy keeps in-frame clones and lacks some. The data hold approximately 41,000 clones, with about 96% observed a single time. V trimming: 1 base; J trimming: 3 bases; junction bases outside the gene matches: 10. The germline V gene encodes CDR1 SEHNR and CDR2 FQNEAQ (reference sequence). The CDR3 totals 17 residues. The record originates from a study of technical replicates of blood from several donors. This receptor was identified in a human donor in good health. V gene TRBV7-9 combines with J gene TRBJ2-5; 8 positions agree with TRBD2. What was sequenced was T cells isolated from PBMCs. The CDR3 nucleotides are TGTGCCAGCAGCTTAGGCGGAGGCGGGGGGCCGGAAGAGACCCAGTACTTC. Translated: CASSLGGGGGPEETQYF.